The T cell receptor (beta chain) described here comes from a study of cytomegalovirus exposure and HLA in healthy donors. The V gene's germline CDR1 is ENHRY and CDR2 SYGVKD. The CDR3 runs to 13 residues. With 4 bases removed from V and 1 base from J, the gap between germline ends came to 5 bases. Study-wide results and limits: Association with HLA alleles at 0.05 false discovery rate was found for roughly 17,000 TCR beta sequences in a later analysis.

As concerns this clone: What it recognizes is unknown.

The PCR ran on 60 Vbeta and 13 Jbeta primers. Profiling relied on immunoSEQ multiplex PCR, and the TCRdb table lists in-frame clones only, not all of them. The data show about 180,000 clones, more than 80% seen once. The sequenced material came from PBMCs. The chain couples TRBV10-3 to TRBJ1-5; no clear D. The source of this sequence is a man aged 18 to 29 in good health and CMV-seronegative. In DNA, the CDR3 is TGTGCCATCAGTGGGGAGAGCAATCAGCCCCAGCATTTT. Amino acids: CAISGESNQPQHF.